This T cell receptor (beta chain) comes out of a study of T cells after posttransplantation cyclophosphamide. Study-wide results and caveats: After PTCy, TRB diversity resembled that of CNI/methotrexate controls.

Libraries were prepared by immunoSEQ multiplex PCR; TCRdb keeps only in-frame clonotypes and omits some of them. Singletons are absent from the sample, which has 17,000 or so clones. This clone was picked up many times. The antigen remains undetermined. Treatment was busulfan-fludarabine conditioning, a marrow graft, and cyclophosphamide on days +3 and +4. The sequence came from a female patient in her 30s who received an allogeneic stem cell transplant from a related donor, was CMV-positive, and had no GVHD. Part of the T cells may come from the graft donor. The sequencing here drew on PBMCs, taken after allogeneic stem cell transplant with posttransplant cyclophosphamide.

The CDR3, as DNA: TGCGCCAGCAGCTTGAGCAGGGACTACGAGCAGTACTTC. Its protein is CASSLSRDYEQYF. The chain links TRBV5-1 to TRBJ2-7; possible D gene TRBD1, 5 bases. The CDR3 totals 13 residues. Germline lookup yields CDR1 SGHRS and CDR2 YFSETQ. V was shortened by 1 base and J by 3 bases, with 8 bases between the two germline ends. The full variable domain, in which reference TRBV5-1 and TRBJ2-7 provide the parts outside the CDR3, is KAGVTQTPRYLIKTRGQQVTLSCSPISGHRSVSWYQQTPGQGLQFLFEYFSETQRNKGNFPGRFSGRQFSNSRSEMNVSTLELGDSALYLCASSLSRDYEQYFGPGTRLTVT.